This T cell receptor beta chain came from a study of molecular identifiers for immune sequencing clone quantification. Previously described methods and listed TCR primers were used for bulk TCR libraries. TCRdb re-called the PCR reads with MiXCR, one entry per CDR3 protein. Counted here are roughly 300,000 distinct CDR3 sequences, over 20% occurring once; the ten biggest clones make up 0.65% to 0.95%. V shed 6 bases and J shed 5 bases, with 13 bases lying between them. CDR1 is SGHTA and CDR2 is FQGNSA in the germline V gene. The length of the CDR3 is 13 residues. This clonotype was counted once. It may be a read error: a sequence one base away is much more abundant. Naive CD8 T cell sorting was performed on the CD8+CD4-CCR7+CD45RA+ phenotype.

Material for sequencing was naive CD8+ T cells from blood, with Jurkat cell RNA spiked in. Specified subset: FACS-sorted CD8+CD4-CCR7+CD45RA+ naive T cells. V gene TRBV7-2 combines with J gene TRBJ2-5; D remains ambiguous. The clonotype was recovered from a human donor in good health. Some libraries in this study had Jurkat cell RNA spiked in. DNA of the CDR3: TGTGCCAGCAGGGGGTCCGGCCCGGAGACCCAGTACTTC. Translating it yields CASRGSGPETQYF.